The 8 T cell receptor beta chains listed next were all sequenced from one sample in a study of vaccination effects on CD4 cells after COVID-19. Scientists isolated CD4+ T cells after a roughly 10-day culture period ended. Every participant took two doses of the BNT162b2 or mRNA-1273 vaccine. Method: immunoSEQ multiplex PCR; TCRdb's copy keeps in-frame clones and lacks some. The table has approximately 57,000 clones, about four fifths seen once. Which antigens these TCRs recognize remains unknown. The material was CD4+ T cells from PBMCs cultured without peptide, obtained after COVID-19 vaccination. These TCRs come from a human donor who received a COVID-19 vaccine.

The CDR3 DNA follows: TGTGCCAGCAGCCCCATCCAGGGGGCGAGGACTAACTATGGCTACACCTTC. The encoded protein is CASSPIQGARTNYGYTF. The gene calls are TRBV2 and TRBJ1-2; 8 bases line up with TRBD1. Germline CDR1 reads SNHLY; CDR2 reads FYNNEI. V was clipped by 6 bases and J by 0 bases; unmatched bases: 12. This CDR3 is built from 17 residues.

The V and J genes are TRBV4-1 and TRBJ2-5; D is undetermined. Trimming cost V 4 bases and J 5 bases, with 11 bases left between them. The CDR3 spans 13 residues. Germline CDR1 and CDR2: MGHRA and YSYEKL. In DNA form, the CDR3 reads TGCGCCAGCAGCCGAGCTATAGGGGAGACCCAGTACTTC. Its protein is CASSRAIGETQYF.

In this sample, this clone turned up once. V gene TRBV5-1 combines with J gene TRBJ1-4; D may be TRBD1 (5 bases). The CDR3 has 17 residues. Germline CDR1 SGHRS, CDR2 YFSETQ. V was cut by 3 bases and J by 4 bases, with 19 bases left in between. This chain's CDR3 is CASSYGWPAGGNEKLFF. The DNA for the CDR3 is TGCGCCAGCAGCTATGGCTGGCCGGCGGGGGGTAATGAAAAACTGTTTTTT.

The chain is built from TRBV2 and TRBJ2-1; D gene uncertain. The V gene lost 5 bases and the J gene lost 8 bases, with 16 bases spanning the gap. Germline CDR1 reads SNHLY; CDR2 reads FYNNEI. The CDR3 consists of 14 residues. CDR3 nucleotides: TGTGCCAGCAGTCCCCGGGCCCATCCCCATGAGCAGTTCTTC. This gives the protein CASSPRAHPHEQFF.

This clone has just one count. The V call is TRBV5-4, the J call TRBJ1-6; 7 nucleotides align to TRBD1. The CDR3 totals 15 residues. Trimming removed 9 bases from V and 0 bases from J; junction bases left unmatched: 6. Germline V gene sequence: CDR1 SGHNT, CDR2 YYREEE (reference sequence). The CDR3 region is CATMDRSSYNSPLHF. The DNA for the CDR3 is TGTGCCACCATGGACAGGAGCTCCTATAATTCACCCCTCCACTTT.

This chain connects TRBV28 to TRBJ1-5; D is undetermined. Germline V CDR1 and CDR2: MDHEN, SYDVKM. This CDR3 is 13 amino acids long. V was trimmed by 2 bases and J by 6 bases, leaving 8 bases between them. The CDR3 DNA sequence: TGTGCCAGCAGTTTAGGGCAGTCTCAGCCCCAGCATTTT. Translation: CASSLGQSQPQHF.

The gene calls are TRBV30 and TRBJ2-5; D is uncertain. V was clipped by 1 base and J by 3 bases, with 12 bases between them. In germline, CDR1 is GTSNPN, CDR2 SVGIG (reference sequence). The CDR3 has 14 residues. The CDR3 protein is CAWSGVAWEETQYF. DNA for the CDR3: TGTGCCTGGAGTGGGGTGGCTTGGGAAGAGACCCAGTACTTC.

The CDR3 DNA follows: TGTGCCAGCAGCTTAGAGGGGGGCCTATCCTACGAGCAGTACTTC. This codes for CASSLEGGLSYEQYF. The chain recombines TRBV7-2 with TRBJ2-7; the D call may be TRBD1 or TRBD2 (6 bases each). V lost 1 base, J lost 1 base, and 11 bases lay in between. Germline V CDR1 and CDR2: SGHTA, FQGNSA. The CDR3 is 15 amino acids.